Sequencing of this T cell receptor (beta chain) was carried out in a study of T cells in Graves' hyperthyroidism and ophthalmopathy. This CDR3 contains 17 residues. CDR1 and CDR2 (germline): MNHNS, SASEGT. V was pared by 6 bases and J by 5 bases, with 12 bases of the junction left unmatched. This clonotype came up many times. The antigen remains unidentified. Study findings and constraints: Onset of ophthalmopathy came a median approximately 6.9 months after the model predicted it. Ophthalmopathy cases were set apart from stable hyperthyroidism by a 13 V-J model.

The TCR beta CDR3 regions underwent amplification using RNA transcripts as the source. RT-PCR in the first round (using the HTBI primer set) targeted the TCR CDR3. TCRdb processed the multiplex PCR reads anew with MiXCR; each CDR3 protein has one entry. The data contain more than 500,000 distinct CDR3 sequences, 16% of them singletons. Diagnostic assessment was based on clinical symptoms, serum thyroxine and TRAb, thyroid ultrasound and orbital computed tomography. Sequencing used blood. The source is a woman in her 30s with Graves' ophthalmopathy. This chain joins TRBV6-1 and TRBJ2-1, with 11 positions matching TRBD2. CDR3 protein: CASRLKLTSGEHNEQFF. CDR3 nucleotides: TGTGCCAGCAGATTGAAACTGACTAGCGGGGAACACAATGAGCAGTTCTTC.